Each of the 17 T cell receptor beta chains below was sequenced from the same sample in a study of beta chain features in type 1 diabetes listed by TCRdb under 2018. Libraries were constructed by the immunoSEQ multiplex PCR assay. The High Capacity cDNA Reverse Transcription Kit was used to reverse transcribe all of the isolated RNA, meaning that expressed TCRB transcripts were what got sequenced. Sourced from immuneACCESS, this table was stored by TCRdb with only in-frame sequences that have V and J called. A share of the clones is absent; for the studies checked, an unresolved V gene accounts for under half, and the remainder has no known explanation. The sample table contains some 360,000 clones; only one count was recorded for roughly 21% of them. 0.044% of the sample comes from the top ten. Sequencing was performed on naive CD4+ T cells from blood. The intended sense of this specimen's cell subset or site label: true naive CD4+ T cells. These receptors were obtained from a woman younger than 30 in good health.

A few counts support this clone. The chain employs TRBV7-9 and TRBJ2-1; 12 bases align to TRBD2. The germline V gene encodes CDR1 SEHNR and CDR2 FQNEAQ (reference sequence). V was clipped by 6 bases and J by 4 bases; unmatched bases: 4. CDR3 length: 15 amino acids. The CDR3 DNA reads TGTGCCAGCAGTCTCACTAGCGGGAGGTACAATGAGCAGTTCTTC. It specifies CASSLTSGRYNEQFF.

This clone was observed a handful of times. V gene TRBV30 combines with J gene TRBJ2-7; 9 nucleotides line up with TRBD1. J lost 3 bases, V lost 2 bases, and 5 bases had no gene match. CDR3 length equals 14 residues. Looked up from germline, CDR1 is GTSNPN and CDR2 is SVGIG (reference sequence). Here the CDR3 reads CAWSTGTGIYEQYF. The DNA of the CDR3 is TGTGCCTGGAGTACCGGGACAGGGATCTACGAGCAGTACTTC.

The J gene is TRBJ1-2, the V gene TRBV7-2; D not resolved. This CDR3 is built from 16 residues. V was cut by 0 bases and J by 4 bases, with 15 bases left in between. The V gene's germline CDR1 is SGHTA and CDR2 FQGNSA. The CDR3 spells CASSLAGGQSSYGYTF. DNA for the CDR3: TGTGCCAGCAGCTTAGCGGGAGGGCAGTCTAGCTATGGCTACACCTTC.

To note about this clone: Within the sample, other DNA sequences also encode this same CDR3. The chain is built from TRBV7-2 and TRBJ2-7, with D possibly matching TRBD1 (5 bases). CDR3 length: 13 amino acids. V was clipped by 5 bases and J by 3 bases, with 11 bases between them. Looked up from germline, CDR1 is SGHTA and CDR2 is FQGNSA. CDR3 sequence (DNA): TGTGCCAGCAGCCGAGACAGACTCTACGAGCAGTACTTC. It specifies CASSRDRLYEQYF.

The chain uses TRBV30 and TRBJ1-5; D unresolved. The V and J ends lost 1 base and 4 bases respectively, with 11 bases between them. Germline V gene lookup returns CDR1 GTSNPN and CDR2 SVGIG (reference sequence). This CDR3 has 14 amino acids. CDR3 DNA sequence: TGTGCCTGGAGTGGAGGAGCGAGTAATCAGCCCCAGCATTTT. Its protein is CAWSGGASNQPQHF.

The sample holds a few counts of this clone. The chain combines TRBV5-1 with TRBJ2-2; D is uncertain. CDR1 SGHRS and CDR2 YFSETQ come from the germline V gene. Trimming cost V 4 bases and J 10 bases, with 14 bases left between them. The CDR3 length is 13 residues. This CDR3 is CASSEVPSSELFF. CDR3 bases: TGCGCCAGCAGCGAGGTCCCCTCCTCGGAGCTGTTTTTT.

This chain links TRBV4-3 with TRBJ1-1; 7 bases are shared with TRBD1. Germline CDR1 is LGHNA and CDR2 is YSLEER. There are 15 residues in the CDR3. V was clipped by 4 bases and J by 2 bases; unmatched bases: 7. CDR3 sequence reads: CASSRNRGDNTEAFF. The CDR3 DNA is TGCGCCAGCAGCCGGAACAGGGGTGACAACACTGAAGCTTTCTTT.

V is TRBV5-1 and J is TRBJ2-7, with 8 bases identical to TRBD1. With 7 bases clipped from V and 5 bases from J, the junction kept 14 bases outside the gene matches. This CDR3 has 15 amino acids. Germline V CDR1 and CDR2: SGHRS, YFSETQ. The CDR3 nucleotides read TGCGCCAGCTCAACCCCAAGGACAGGGAGACACGAGCAGTACTTC. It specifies CASSTPRTGRHEQYF. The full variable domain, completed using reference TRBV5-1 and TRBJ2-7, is KAGVTQTPRYLIKTRGQQVTLSCSPISGHRSVSWYQQTPGQGLQFLFEYFSETQRNKGNFPGRFSGRQFSNSRSEMNVSTLELGDSALYLCASSTPRTGRHEQYFGPGTRLTVT.

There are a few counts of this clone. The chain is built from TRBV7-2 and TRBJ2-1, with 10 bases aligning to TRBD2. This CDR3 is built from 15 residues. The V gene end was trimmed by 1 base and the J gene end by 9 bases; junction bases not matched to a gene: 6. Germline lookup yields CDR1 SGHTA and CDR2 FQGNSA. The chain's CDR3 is CASSLGAGGPSEQFF. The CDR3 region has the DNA TGTGCCAGCAGCTTAGGAGCGGGGGGGCCCAGTGAGCAGTTCTTC.

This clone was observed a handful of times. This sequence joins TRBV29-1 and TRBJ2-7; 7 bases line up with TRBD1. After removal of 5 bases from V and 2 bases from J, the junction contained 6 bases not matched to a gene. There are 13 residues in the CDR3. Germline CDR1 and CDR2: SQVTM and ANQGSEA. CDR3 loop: CSVTPGQPYEQYF. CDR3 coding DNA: TGCAGCGTTACTCCGGGACAGCCCTACGAGCAGTACTTC.

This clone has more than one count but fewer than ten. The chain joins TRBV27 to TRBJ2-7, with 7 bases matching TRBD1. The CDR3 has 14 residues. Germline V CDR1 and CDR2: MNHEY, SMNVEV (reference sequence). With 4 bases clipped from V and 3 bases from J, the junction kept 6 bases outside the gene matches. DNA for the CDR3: TGTGCCAGCAGTTACAGGGGATCCGGCTACGAGCAGTACTTC. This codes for CASSYRGSGYEQYF.

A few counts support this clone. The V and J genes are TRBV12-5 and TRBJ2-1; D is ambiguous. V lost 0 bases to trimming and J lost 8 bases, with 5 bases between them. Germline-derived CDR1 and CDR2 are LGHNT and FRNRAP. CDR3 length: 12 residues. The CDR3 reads CASGLVRDEQFF. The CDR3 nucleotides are TGTGCTAGTGGTTTGGTACGCGATGAGCAGTTCTTC.

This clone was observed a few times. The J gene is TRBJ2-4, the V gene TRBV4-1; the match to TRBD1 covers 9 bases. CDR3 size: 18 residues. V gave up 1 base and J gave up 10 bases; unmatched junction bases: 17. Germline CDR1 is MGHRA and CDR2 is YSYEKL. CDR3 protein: CASSQGVVSAGTGWIQYF. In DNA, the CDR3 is TGCGCCAGCAGCCAAGGAGTAGTCAGCGCCGGGACAGGGTGGATTCAGTACTTC.

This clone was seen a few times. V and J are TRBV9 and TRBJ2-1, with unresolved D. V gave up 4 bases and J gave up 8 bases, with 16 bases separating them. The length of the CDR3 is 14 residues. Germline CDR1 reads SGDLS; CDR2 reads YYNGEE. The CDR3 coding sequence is TGTGCCAGCAGCCAAGTGGGCAGTCCGGATGAGCAGTTCTTC. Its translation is CASSQVGSPDEQFF.

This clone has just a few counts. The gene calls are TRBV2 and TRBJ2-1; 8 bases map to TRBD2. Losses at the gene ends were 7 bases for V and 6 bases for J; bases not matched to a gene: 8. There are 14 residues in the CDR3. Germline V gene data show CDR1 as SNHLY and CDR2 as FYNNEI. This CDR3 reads CASNRAGDRNEQFF. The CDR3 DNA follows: TGTGCCAGCAACAGAGCGGGAGACCGCAATGAGCAGTTCTTC. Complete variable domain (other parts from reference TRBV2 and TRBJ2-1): EPEVTQTPSHQVTQMGQEVILRCVPISNHLYFYWYRQILGQKVEFLVSFYNNEISEKSEIFDDQFSVERPDGSNFTLKIRSTKLEDSAMYFCASNRAGDRNEQFFGPGTRLTVL.

The CDR3 is CSVDSSSGYTF. The CDR3, as DNA: TGCAGCGTTGACAGCTCTAGTGGCTACACCTTC. The rearrangement links TRBV29-1 to TRBJ1-2; D call uncertain. The germline V gene encodes CDR1 SQVTM and CDR2 ANQGSEA. The CDR3 totals 11 residues. The V gene lost 3 bases and the J gene lost 7 bases, with 9 bases spanning the gap.

As DNA, the CDR3 is TGTGCCAGCAGCCAAGATAGGCGAGACAGGGTCGTGGATACGCAGTATTTT. This codes for CASSQDRRDRVVDTQYF. V and J are TRBV4-2 and TRBJ2-3; 7 bases are a match to TRBD1. V lost 0 bases to trimming and J lost 6 bases; unmatched junction nucleotides: 12. The CDR3 is made up of 17 amino acids. The germline V gene has CDR1 LGHNA and CDR2 YNFKEQ.